This T cell receptor beta chain comes out of a study of sequential checkpoint blockade in melanoma. About the study: Arm A got nivolumab then ipilimumab; arm B the reverse, 1:1. Maintenance nivolumab came after either treatment sequence.

Treatment indicated: randomized to nivolumab then ipilimumab (arm A) or the reverse (arm B). Sequencing was performed with immunoSEQ multiplex PCR; in TCRdb, only in-frame clones are kept and a portion is missing. Of fewer than 35,000 clones in the sample, 77% were seen once. The sequence was collected from a human donor with melanoma. Here the sequenced sample was CD8+ T cells sorted from blood (inferred from file names), taken from a patient given nivolumab and ipilimumab in sequence.

The CDR3 DNA is TGTGCCAGCAGCTTAGGGCAGGGTACCACTGAAGCTTTCTTT. Translating it yields CASSLGQGTTEAFF. The chain carries TRBV7-9 and TRBJ1-1; the D gene is possibly TRBD1 (5 bases). This CDR3 is built from 14 residues. The germline CDR1 and CDR2 sequences are SEHNR and FQNEAQ (reference sequence). Trimming shortened V by 1 base and J by 4 bases, and 10 bases separated the two germline ends.